This TCR beta chain was retrieved from a study of blood T cell repertoires in COVID-19. Study overall: There were acute and convalescent COVID-19 samples, and they came from the United States, Italy and Spain. T cells, B-cell-depleted T cells, or PBMCs provided the cDNA or gDNA that served as material.

The V end was cut by 6 bases, the J end by 6 bases, with 15 bases between. The CDR3 is made up of 13 amino acids. The protocol was immunoSEQ multiplex PCR, while the TCRdb copy is restricted to in-frame clones and leaves out a portion. The profile covers a few hundred thousand clones, with approximately 86% appearing a single time and 7.1% taken by the ten largest. The sequencing input was peripheral blood. The origin of this receptor is a woman in her 70s with active or convalescent COVID-19. This chain uses TRBV12-3 or TRBV12-4 with TRBJ2-7, with D perhaps matching TRBD1 (7 bases). CDR3 loop: CASSRGTAPEQYF. The CDR3 coding sequence is TGTGCCAGCAGCCGCGGGACAGCCCCCGAGCAGTACTTC.